A selection of T cell receptor beta chains follows, all from one sample in a study of T-cell reconstitution after alpha-beta-depleted transplantation in children. TCRdb reprocessed the PCR reads with MiXCR, giving one entry per CDR3 protein. In the table there are about 300,000 distinct CDR3 sequences, 9.5% to 13% of which are singletons. Source: PBMCs, taken before TCRalphabeta/CD19-depleted stem cell transplant. The receptors originated from a boy under two years old with acute myeloid leukemia, due to receive a stem cell transplant. CDR3s include the opening cysteine and the closing phenylalanine or tryptophan. The D gene is left open where the match is weak. The size of a clone is reported for some rows only, either as once, few or many, or as a class for expanded clones.

j_gene: TRBJ2-1
abundance: many
d_gene: NA
v_gene: TRBV27
CDR3nt: TGTGCCAGCTACAACTCCTACAATGAGCAGTTCTTC
CDR3aa: CASYNSYNEQFF

j_gene: TRBJ1-5
abundance: NA
d_gene: TRBD1
v_gene: TRBV28
CDR3nt: TGTGCCAGCACAGACAGGGAGGATGGCAATCAGCCCCAGCATTTT
CDR3aa: CASTDREDGNQPQHF

j_gene: TRBJ2-6
abundance: many
d_gene: TRBD2
v_gene: TRBV27
CDR3nt: TGTGCCAGCAGTACAACTAGCGCTGGGGCCAACGTCCTGACTTTC
CDR3aa: CASSTTSAGANVLTF

j_gene: TRBJ1-2
abundance: many
d_gene: TRBD1
v_gene: TRBV12-3/TRBV12-4
CDR3nt: TGTGCCAGCAGTTTATCCGGGACAGTCTATGGCTACACCTTC
CDR3aa: CASSLSGTVYGYTF

j_gene: TRBJ2-5
abundance: few
d_gene: NA
v_gene: TRBV19
CDR3nt: TGTGCCAGTAGTAACACCCAAGAGACCCAGTACTTC
CDR3aa: CASSNTQETQYF

j_gene: TRBJ2-7
abundance: many
d_gene: NA
v_gene: TRBV29-1
CDR3nt: TGCAGCGTTGAAGATAGATGGGACGAGCAGTACTTC
CDR3aa: CSVEDRWDEQYF

j_gene: TRBJ2-4
abundance: many
d_gene: NA
v_gene: TRBV11-2
CDR3nt: TGTGCCAGCAGCTTAAGTAGAGCCAAAAACATTCAGTACTTC
CDR3aa: CASSLSRAKNIQYF

j_gene: TRBJ2-3
abundance: many
d_gene: TRBD2
v_gene: TRBV28
CDR3nt: TGTGCCAGCAGCCAACGACTAGCGGGAAACACAGATACGCAGTATTTT
CDR3aa: CASSQRLAGNTDTQYF

j_gene: TRBJ1-1
abundance: many
d_gene: NA
v_gene: TRBV7-9
CDR3nt: TGTGCCAGCAGCTCTCTTCCTACTGAAGCTTTCTTT
CDR3aa: CASSSLPTEAFF

j_gene: TRBJ2-3
abundance: many
d_gene: TRBD2
v_gene: TRBV20-1
CDR3nt: TGCAGTGCCGGAGGTAGCGGGATCACAGATACGCAGTATTTT
CDR3aa: CSAGGSGITDTQYF

j_gene: TRBJ2-7
abundance: many
d_gene: NA
v_gene: TRBV4-3
CDR3nt: TGCGCCAGCAGCCAAGATCATGGATACATTTACGAGCAGTACTTC
CDR3aa: CASSQDHGYIYEQYF

j_gene: TRBJ2-1
abundance: many
d_gene: NA
v_gene: TRBV29-1
CDR3nt: TGCAGCCAGTCTGAGGTTAGGGATGAGCAGTTCTTC
CDR3aa: CSQSEVRDEQFF

j_gene: TRBJ2-1
abundance: many
d_gene: NA
v_gene: TRBV12-3/TRBV12-4
CDR3nt: TGTGCCAGCACCCCGGGGCCCAATGAGCAGTTCTTC
CDR3aa: CASTPGPNEQFF

j_gene: TRBJ2-2
abundance: many
d_gene: TRBD1
v_gene: TRBV6-5
CDR3nt: TGTGCCAGCAGTTTGACAGGGGGAACAAGGACCGGGGAGCTGTTTTTT
CDR3aa: CASSLTGGTRTGELFF

j_gene: TRBJ1-2
abundance: NA
d_gene: NA
v_gene: TRBV5-1
CDR3nt: TGCGCCAGCAGCTTGGGACAGGTTAAGGTGGGCTACACCTTC
CDR3aa: CASSLGQVKVGYTF

j_gene: TRBJ2-7
abundance: many
d_gene: NA
v_gene: TRBV28
CDR3nt: TGTGCCAGCAGTTTAGCCGGAGGGGACCCCCCCTACGAGCAGTACTTC
CDR3aa: CASSLAGGDPPYEQYF

j_gene: TRBJ2-4
abundance: many
d_gene: NA
v_gene: TRBV3-1
CDR3nt: TGTGCCAGCAGCCCCACGGTGGCGTTAGCCAAAAACATTCAGTACTTC
CDR3aa: CASSPTVALAKNIQYF

j_gene: TRBJ1-1
abundance: many
d_gene: NA
v_gene: TRBV20-1
CDR3nt: TGCAGTGCTAGAGTTATGGACGAAAGACGCACTGAAGCTTTCTTT
CDR3aa: CSARVMDERRTEAFF

j_gene: TRBJ2-5
abundance: many
d_gene: TRBD1
v_gene: TRBV12-3/TRBV12-4
CDR3nt: TGTGCCAGCAGTGACGGGACAGGGTGGGAGACCCAGTACTTC
CDR3aa: CASSDGTGWETQYF

j_gene: TRBJ2-7
abundance: many
d_gene: NA
v_gene: TRBV7-2
CDR3nt: TGTGCCAGCAGCTTAGGGTCGGGGAGGAACTCCTACGAGCAGTACTTC
CDR3aa: CASSLGSGRNSYEQYF

j_gene: TRBJ2-5
abundance: many
d_gene: NA
v_gene: TRBV4-3
CDR3nt: TGCGCCAGCAGCCAGGAAACAGGGAATCTAGAGACCCAGTACTTC
CDR3aa: CASSQETGNLETQYF

j_gene: TRBJ2-7
abundance: many
d_gene: NA
v_gene: TRBV28
CDR3nt: TGTGCCAGCAGTAATCGGGCCGAGATGTGGGAGCAGTACTTC
CDR3aa: CASSNRAEMWEQYF

j_gene: TRBJ2-1
abundance: many
d_gene: NA
v_gene: TRBV28
CDR3nt: TGTGCCAGCAGATCCCTTCAGGGACCGAAGTTCTTC
CDR3aa: CASRSLQGPKFF

j_gene: TRBJ2-1
abundance: NA
d_gene: TRBD2
v_gene: TRBV12-3/TRBV12-4
CDR3nt: TGTGCCAGCAGACCGGATAGCGGGGCCTTCTACAATGAGCAGTTCTTC
CDR3aa: CASRPDSGAFYNEQFF

j_gene: TRBJ2-2
abundance: many
d_gene: TRBD2
v_gene: TRBV12-3/TRBV12-4
CDR3nt: TGTGCCAGCAGCAACCCTAGCGGGCAAGCCGGGGAGCTGTTTTTT
CDR3aa: CASSNPSGQAGELFF

j_gene: TRBJ2-3
abundance: NA
d_gene: TRBD2
v_gene: TRBV7-3
CDR3nt: TGTGCCAGCAGCCGGGCAGGGGCGGGGGGAGGTTCAGATACGCAGTATTTT
CDR3aa: CASSRAGAGGGSDTQYF

j_gene: TRBJ2-5
abundance: few
d_gene: TRBD2
v_gene: TRBV20-1
CDR3nt: TGCAGTGCTTCCGGACTAGCGCAAGAGACCCAGTACTTC
CDR3aa: CSASGLAQETQYF

j_gene: TRBJ2-1
abundance: few
d_gene: NA
v_gene: TRBV7-6
CDR3nt: TGTGCCAGCAGCACCCGGGACGGACACCACAATGAGCAGTTCTTC
CDR3aa: CASSTRDGHHNEQFF

j_gene: TRBJ2-6
abundance: many
d_gene: TRBD2
v_gene: TRBV20-1
CDR3nt: TGCAGTGCTAGAGATGAGCTAGCGGCCCACTCTGGGGCCAACGTCCTGACTTTC
CDR3aa: CSARDELAAHSGANVLTF

j_gene: TRBJ2-4
abundance: many
d_gene: TRBD2
v_gene: TRBV20-1
CDR3nt: TGCAGTGCGTCGACCACAGGACTAGCGGGAGGGTCCAAAAACATTCAGTACTTC
CDR3aa: CSASTTGLAGGSKNIQYF

j_gene: TRBJ2-7
abundance: many
d_gene: TRBD2
v_gene: TRBV5-1
CDR3nt: TGCGCCAGCAGCTCCCAGCGGGGCTCCTACGAGCAGTACTTC
CDR3aa: CASSSQRGSYEQYF

j_gene: TRBJ2-5
abundance: many
d_gene: NA
v_gene: TRBV24-1
CDR3nt: TGTGCCACCAGTGGCAACTCCCTACAGGGAGGAGGAGAGACCCAGTACTTC
CDR3aa: CATSGNSLQGGGETQYF

j_gene: TRBJ2-7
abundance: once
d_gene: NA
v_gene: TRBV6-2/TRBV6-3
CDR3nt: TGTGCCAGCAGTTACTTTGCGGGACCCTACGAGCAGTACTTC
CDR3aa: CASSYFAGPYEQYF

j_gene: TRBJ1-4
abundance: many
d_gene: NA
v_gene: TRBV12-3/TRBV12-4
CDR3nt: TGTGCCAGCAGTCGTGGGGGGCATGAAAAACTGTTTTTT
CDR3aa: CASSRGGHEKLFF

j_gene: TRBJ2-7
abundance: NA
d_gene: NA
v_gene: TRBV28
CDR3nt: TGTGCCAGCAGTTTAATCGAGGAGAACTTCTACGAGCAGTACTTC
CDR3aa: CASSLIEENFYEQYF

j_gene: TRBJ2-7
abundance: NA
d_gene: TRBD2
v_gene: TRBV6-5
CDR3nt: TGTGCCAGCAGTTACTCACGACTAGCGGGAGGGCCTGGCTACGAGCAGTACTTC
CDR3aa: CASSYSRLAGGPGYEQYF

j_gene: TRBJ1-2
abundance: many
d_gene: NA
v_gene: TRBV28
CDR3nt: TGTGCCAGCGAGACATCCTATGGCTACACCTTC
CDR3aa: CASETSYGYTF

j_gene: TRBJ2-7
abundance: few
d_gene: NA
v_gene: TRBV4-1
CDR3nt: TGCGCCAGCAGCCAAGAAGCCGACGAGCAGTACTTC
CDR3aa: CASSQEADEQYF

j_gene: TRBJ2-7
abundance: many
d_gene: TRBD2
v_gene: TRBV27
CDR3nt: TGTGCCAGCAGTTACACTAGCGGGAACCCCTTCTCCTACGAGCAGTACTTC
CDR3aa: CASSYTSGNPFSYEQYF

j_gene: TRBJ1-5
abundance: few
d_gene: NA
v_gene: TRBV7-2
CDR3nt: TGTGCCAGCAGCTCTATGGGCGGAAATCAGCCCCAGCATTTT
CDR3aa: CASSSMGGNQPQHF

j_gene: TRBJ2-7
abundance: NA
d_gene: NA
v_gene: TRBV12-3/TRBV12-4
CDR3nt: TGTGCCAGCAGTTTTCAGGGGGGGGACAGGCGGAGCTCCTACGAGCAGTACTTC
CDR3aa: CASSFQGGDRRSSYEQYF

j_gene: TRBJ2-5
abundance: many
d_gene: TRBD2
v_gene: TRBV10-3
CDR3nt: TGTGCCATCAGTGAGCGGCTAGCGGTCGACCAAGAGACCCAGTACTTC
CDR3aa: CAISERLAVDQETQYF

j_gene: TRBJ1-1
abundance: NA
d_gene: NA
v_gene: TRBV12-3/TRBV12-4
CDR3nt: TGTGCCAGCAGAAACGGACCGTCACCTGAAGCTTTCTTT
CDR3aa: CASRNGPSPEAFF

j_gene: TRBJ2-7
abundance: many
d_gene: TRBD1
v_gene: TRBV20-1
CDR3nt: TGCAGTGCTAGAGCTAGGACAGGGCCGGGGGACGAGCAGTACTTC
CDR3aa: CSARARTGPGDEQYF

j_gene: TRBJ2-5
abundance: many
d_gene: NA
v_gene: TRBV29-1
CDR3nt: TGCAGCGTTGAAGATATGGAGACCCAGTACTTC
CDR3aa: CSVEDMETQYF

j_gene: TRBJ1-2
abundance: many
d_gene: TRBD1
v_gene: TRBV7-8
CDR3nt: TGTGCCAGCAGCATACAGGGGGCAGGGGGCTACACCTTC
CDR3aa: CASSIQGAGGYTF

j_gene: TRBJ2-2
abundance: few
d_gene: NA
v_gene: TRBV7-9
CDR3nt: TGTGCCAGCAGCTCGGATATTAACACCGGGGAGCTGTTTTTT
CDR3aa: CASSSDINTGELFF

j_gene: TRBJ1-2
abundance: many
d_gene: NA
v_gene: TRBV24-1
CDR3nt: TGTGCCACCAGTGATGGGGCCAATGGCTACACCTTC
CDR3aa: CATSDGANGYTF

j_gene: TRBJ2-7
abundance: many
d_gene: NA
v_gene: TRBV24-1
CDR3nt: TGTGCCACCAGTGATGCTAGCGTACGCTCCTACGAGCAGTACTTC
CDR3aa: CATSDASVRSYEQYF

j_gene: TRBJ1-1
abundance: NA
d_gene: NA
v_gene: TRBV4-3
CDR3nt: TGCGCCAGCAGCCATGGGTCCAGGGGTCTAATGAACACTGAAGCTTTCTTT
CDR3aa: CASSHGSRGLMNTEAFF

j_gene: TRBJ1-3
abundance: many
d_gene: NA
v_gene: TRBV6-5
CDR3nt: TGTGCCAGCAGTTACTCGGGGGAAACTGGAAACACCATATATTTT
CDR3aa: CASSYSGETGNTIYF

j_gene: TRBJ2-7
abundance: many
d_gene: TRBD2
v_gene: TRBV28
CDR3nt: TGTGCCAGCATTACTGGGTGGCTAGCGGGGGGGAGCTCCTACGAGCAGTACTTC
CDR3aa: CASITGWLAGGSSYEQYF

j_gene: TRBJ2-3
abundance: many
d_gene: NA
v_gene: TRBV25-1
CDR3nt: TGTGCCAGCAGTCACGATACGCAGTATTTT
CDR3aa: CASSHDTQYF

j_gene: TRBJ2-1
abundance: few
d_gene: NA
v_gene: TRBV7-2
CDR3nt: TGTGCCAGCAGCTTATCAGACTGGTCCTACAATGAGCAGTTCTTC
CDR3aa: CASSLSDWSYNEQFF

j_gene: TRBJ2-7
abundance: many
d_gene: NA
v_gene: TRBV28
CDR3nt: TGTGCCAGCACCCCGGGCCACTACGAGCAGTACTTC
CDR3aa: CASTPGHYEQYF